This T cell receptor (beta chain) was retrieved from a study of monozygotic twins with inflammatory bowel disease. The CDR3 sequence is 15 residues long. CDR1 DFQATT and CDR2 SNEGSKA come from the germline V gene (reference sequence). TCRdb re-called the 5' RACE reads and shows each CDR3 protein once, DNA omitted. The sample includes 330,000 or so distinct CDR3 sequences. About this clonotype: Its cognate antigen is unknown.

Study-wide results and limits: With others, IBD patients shared fewer clonotypes than healthy twins did, especially with disease activity.

This sequence was found in a human donor with ulcerative colitis or Crohn's disease, or a healthy co-twin of an affected twin (not recorded which). The V call is TRBV20-1, the J call TRBJ2-3; with no DNA, the TCRdb D assignment of TRBD1 cannot be verified. Sequenced material: blood. This CDR3 reads CSADNDRGDTDTQYF.